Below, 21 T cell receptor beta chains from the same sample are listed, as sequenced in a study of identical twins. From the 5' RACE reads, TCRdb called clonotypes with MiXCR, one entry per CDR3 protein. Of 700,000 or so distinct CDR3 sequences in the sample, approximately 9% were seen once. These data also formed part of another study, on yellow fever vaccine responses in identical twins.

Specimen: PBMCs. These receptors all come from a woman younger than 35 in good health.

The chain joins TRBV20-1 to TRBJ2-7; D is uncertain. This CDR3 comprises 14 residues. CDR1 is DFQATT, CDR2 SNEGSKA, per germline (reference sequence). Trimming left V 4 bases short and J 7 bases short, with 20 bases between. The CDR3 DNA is TGCAGTGCTATAGACATTATTGGGCCAGTTGAGCAGTACTTC. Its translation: CSAIDIIGPVEQYF.

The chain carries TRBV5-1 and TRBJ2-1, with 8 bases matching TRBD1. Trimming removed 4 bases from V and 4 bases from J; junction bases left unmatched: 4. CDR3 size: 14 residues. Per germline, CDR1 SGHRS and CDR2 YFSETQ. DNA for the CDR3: TGCGCCAGCAGCATCCGACAGGGGTACAATGAGCAGTTCTTC. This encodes CASSIRQGYNEQFF.

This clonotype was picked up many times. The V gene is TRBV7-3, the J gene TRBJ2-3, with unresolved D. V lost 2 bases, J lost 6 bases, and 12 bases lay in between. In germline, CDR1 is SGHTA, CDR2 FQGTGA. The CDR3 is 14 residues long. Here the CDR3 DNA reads TGTGCCAGCAGCTTAGAACGACTGTGGGATACGCAGTATTTT. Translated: CASSLERLWDTQYF. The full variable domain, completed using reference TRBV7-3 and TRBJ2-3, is GAGVSQTPSNKVTEKGKYVELRCDPISGHTALYWYRQSLGQGPEFLIYFQGTGAADDSGLPNDRFFAVRPEGSVSTLKIQRTERGDSAVYLCASSLERLWDTQYFGPGTRLTVL.

CDR3 residues: CASRPGQRGLLVGGRTDTQYF. Here the CDR3 DNA reads TGTGCCAGCAGGCCGGGACAAAGAGGTTTATTAGTGGGCGGGAGAACAGATACGCAGTATTTT. V gene TRBV6-2 or TRBV6-3 combines with J gene TRBJ2-3, with D possibly TRBD2 on 7 matching bases. The CDR3 has 21 amino acids. Looked up from germline, CDR1 is MNHEY and CDR2 is SVGEGT. The ends were cut back, 6 bases at V and 3 bases at J, with 34 bases in the middle.

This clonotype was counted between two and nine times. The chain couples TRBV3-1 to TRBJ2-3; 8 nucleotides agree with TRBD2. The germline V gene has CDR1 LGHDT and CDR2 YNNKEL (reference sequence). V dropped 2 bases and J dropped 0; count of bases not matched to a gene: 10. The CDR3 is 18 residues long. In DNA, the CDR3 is TGTGCCAGCAGCCAAATGAGCGGGGGCCTCCCTAGCACAGATACGCAGTATTTT. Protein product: CASSQMSGGLPSTDTQYF.

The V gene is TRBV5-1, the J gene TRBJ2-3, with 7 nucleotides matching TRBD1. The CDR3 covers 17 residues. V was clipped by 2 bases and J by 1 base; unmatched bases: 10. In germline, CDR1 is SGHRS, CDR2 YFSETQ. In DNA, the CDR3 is TGCGCCAGCAGCTTAGAGCTGCCTGGGACAGGCACAGATACGCAGTATTTT. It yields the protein CASSLELPGTGTDTQYF.

The DNA of the CDR3 is TGTGCCAGCAGTTTTGCGGCTAGGTACCAAGAGACCCAGTACTTC. Translated, it gives CASSFAARYQETQYF. The chain uses TRBV27 and TRBJ2-5; D uncertain. Trimming took off 3 bases at V and 0 bases at J, with 11 bases between the two ends. The germline V gene has CDR1 MNHEY and CDR2 SMNVEV (reference sequence). The CDR3 length is 15 residues.

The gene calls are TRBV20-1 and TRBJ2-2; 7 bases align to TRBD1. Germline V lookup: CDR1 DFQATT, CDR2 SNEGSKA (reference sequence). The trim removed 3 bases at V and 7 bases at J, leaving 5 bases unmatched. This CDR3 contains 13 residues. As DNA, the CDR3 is TGCAGTGCTAGTAAACGACAGGGCGGGGAGCTGTTTTTT. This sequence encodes CSASKRQGGELFF.

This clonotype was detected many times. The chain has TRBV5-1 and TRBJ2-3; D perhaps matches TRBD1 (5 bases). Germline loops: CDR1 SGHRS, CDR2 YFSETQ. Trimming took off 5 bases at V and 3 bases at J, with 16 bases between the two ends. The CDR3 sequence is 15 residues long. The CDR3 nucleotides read TGCGCCAGCAGACCCCAGGGTGGAGCGACAGATACGCAGTATTTT. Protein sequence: CASRPQGGATDTQYF.

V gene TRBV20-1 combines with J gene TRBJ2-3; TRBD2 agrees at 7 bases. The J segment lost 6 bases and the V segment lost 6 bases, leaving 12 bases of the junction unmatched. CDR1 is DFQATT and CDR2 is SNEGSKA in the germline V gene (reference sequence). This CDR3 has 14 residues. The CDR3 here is CSATTPSGGDTQYF. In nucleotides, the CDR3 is TGCAGTGCCACCACCCCCTCGGGAGGCGATACGCAGTATTTT.

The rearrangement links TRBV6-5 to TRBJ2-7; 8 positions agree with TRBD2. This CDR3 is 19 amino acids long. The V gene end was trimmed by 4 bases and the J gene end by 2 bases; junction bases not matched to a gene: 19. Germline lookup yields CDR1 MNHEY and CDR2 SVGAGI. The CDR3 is CASSLVTVSSAGGPYEQYF. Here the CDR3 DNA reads TGTGCCAGCAGTTTAGTAACAGTCTCTTCGGCGGGAGGACCCTACGAGCAGTACTTC.

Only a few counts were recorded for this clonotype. The CDR3 sequence is CASSQLRGGSTDTQYF. CDR3 DNA sequence: TGCGCCAGCAGTCAGTTGCGGGGGGGGAGCACAGATACGCAGTATTTT. The rearrangement uses TRBV5-1 and TRBJ2-3; the match to TRBD2 covers 9 bases. The CDR3 length is 16 residues. Germline CDR1 is SGHRS and CDR2 is YFSETQ. V lost 5 bases and J lost 0; bases outside the gene matches: 7.

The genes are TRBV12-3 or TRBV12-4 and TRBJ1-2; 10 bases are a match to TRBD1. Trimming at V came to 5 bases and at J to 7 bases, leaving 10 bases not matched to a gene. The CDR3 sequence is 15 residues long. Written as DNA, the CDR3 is TGTGCCAGCAGTGGAAACCGGGACAGGGGTAGTGGCTACACCTTC. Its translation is CASSGNRDRGSGYTF.

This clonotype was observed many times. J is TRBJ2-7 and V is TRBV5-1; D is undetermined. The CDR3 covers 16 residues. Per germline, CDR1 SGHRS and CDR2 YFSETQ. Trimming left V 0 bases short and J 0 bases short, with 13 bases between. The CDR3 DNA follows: TGCGCCAGCAGCTTGGGCGGATCCCGTGACTCCTACGAGCAGTACTTC. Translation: CASSLGGSRDSYEQYF.

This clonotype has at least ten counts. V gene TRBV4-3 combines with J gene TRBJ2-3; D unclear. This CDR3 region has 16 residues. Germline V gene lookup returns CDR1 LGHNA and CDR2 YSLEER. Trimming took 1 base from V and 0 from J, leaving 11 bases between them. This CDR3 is CASSQGPRSSTDTQYF. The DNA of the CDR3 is TGCGCCAGCAGCCAAGGTCCCAGATCTAGCACAGATACGCAGTATTTT.

The CDR3 region is CASSRISPTDTQYF. The DNA for the CDR3 is TGTGCCAGCAGCCGTATTAGCCCCACAGATACGCAGTATTTT. The chain links TRBV11-2 to TRBJ2-3; D unresolved. The CDR3 is 14 amino acids. Germline assignment: CDR1 SGHAT and CDR2 FQNNGV. V lost 5 bases to trimming and J lost 2 bases, with 11 bases between them.

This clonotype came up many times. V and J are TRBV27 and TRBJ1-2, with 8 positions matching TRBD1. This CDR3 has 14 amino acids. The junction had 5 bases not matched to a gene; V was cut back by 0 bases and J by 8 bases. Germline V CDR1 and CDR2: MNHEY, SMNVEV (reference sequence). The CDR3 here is CASSLSPGGRGYTF. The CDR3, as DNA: TGTGCCAGCAGTTTATCGCCAGGGGGCCGGGGCTACACCTTC.

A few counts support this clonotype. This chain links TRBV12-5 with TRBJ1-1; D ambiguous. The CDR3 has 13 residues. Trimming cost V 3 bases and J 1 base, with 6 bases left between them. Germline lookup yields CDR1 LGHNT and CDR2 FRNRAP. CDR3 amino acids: CASGFPRNTEAFF. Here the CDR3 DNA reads TGTGCTAGTGGTTTCCCCCGGAACACTGAAGCTTTCTTT.

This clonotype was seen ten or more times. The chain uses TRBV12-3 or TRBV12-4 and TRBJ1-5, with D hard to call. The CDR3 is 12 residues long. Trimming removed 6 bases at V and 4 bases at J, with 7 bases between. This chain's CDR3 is CASSGGNQPQHF. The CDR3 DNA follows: TGTGCCAGCAGCGGAGGAAATCAGCCCCAGCATTTT.

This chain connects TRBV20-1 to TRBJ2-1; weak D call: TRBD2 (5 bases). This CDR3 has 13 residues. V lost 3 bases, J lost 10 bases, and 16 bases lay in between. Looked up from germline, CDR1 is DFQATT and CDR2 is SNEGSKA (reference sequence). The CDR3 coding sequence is TGCAGTGCTAGGAACCCCACTAGAGCCGAGCAGTTCTTC. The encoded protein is CSARNPTRAEQFF.

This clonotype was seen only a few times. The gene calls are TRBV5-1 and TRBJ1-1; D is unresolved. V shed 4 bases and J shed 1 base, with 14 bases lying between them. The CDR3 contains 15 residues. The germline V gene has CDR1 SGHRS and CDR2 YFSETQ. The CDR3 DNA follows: TGCGCCAGCAGCCCCGTAGGCACCCCGAACACTGAAGCTTTCTTT. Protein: CASSPVGTPNTEAFF.